This TCR beta chain was retrieved from a study of blood T cell repertoires in COVID-19. Study background: Collection of acute and convalescent COVID-19 samples took place in the United States, Italy and Spain. Nucleic acid was either cDNA or gDNA, and it came from T cells, B-cell-depleted T cells, or PBMCs.

With V trimmed by 2 bases and J by 10 bases, 10 bases remained unmatched. Germline loops: CDR1 LNHDA, CDR2 SQIVND (reference sequence). The CDR3 extends over 16 amino acids. How the authors handled the data: Amplification with reference gene primers provided the estimates of nucleated cell counts. The table came from immunoSEQ multiplex PCR; TCRdb's copy has only in-frame clones and leaves some out. The V and J calls and clone size are taken from that table; D and trimming were inferred from the DNA. Of 150,000 to 180,000 clones in the sample, about 90% were seen once. Input material: peripheral blood. This receptor was obtained from a man aged 50 to 59 with acute or convalescent COVID-19. The rearrangement links TRBV19 to TRBJ2-4; TRBD2 aligns across 11 bases. In DNA, the CDR3 is TGTGCCAGTAGTATATCAACTAGCGGGGGCCAGGGAATTCAGTACTTC. The encoded protein is CASSISTSGGQGIQYF.